The 29 T cell receptor beta chains in this list originate from one sample, sequenced in a study of T-cell reconstitution after alpha-beta-depleted transplantation in children. Unique molecular identifiers featured in how the TCRbeta library was prepared. TCRdb itself ran the PCR reads through MiXCR, one entry per CDR3 protein. The data contain about 260,000 distinct CDR3 sequences, roughly 8% of them singletons. This material consisted of PBMCs, mostly from graft donor cells, taken 180 days after TCRalphabeta/CD19-depleted stem cell transplant. These receptors were taken from a male patient younger than 18 who had a stem cell transplant for acute lymphoblastic leukemia, so the T cells may come from the graft donor.

This sequence joins TRBV7-3 and TRBJ2-1; maybe TRBD1 (6 bases). In germline, CDR1 is SGHTA, CDR2 FQGTGA. This CDR3 region has 14 residues. Trimming removed 5 bases from V and 3 bases from J, with 11 bases in between. This chain's CDR3 is CASSPTGYYNEQFF. The CDR3 DNA is TGTGCCAGCAGCCCCACAGGGTACTACAATGAGCAGTTCTTC.

In this sample, this clonotype turned up many times. The genes are TRBV12-3 or TRBV12-4 and TRBJ2-3; D remains ambiguous. The V gene lost 10 bases and the J gene lost 0 bases, with 17 bases spanning the gap. This CDR3 has 15 residues. In DNA form, the CDR3 reads TGTGCCACCCGGCAAAGAGTTTATAGCACAGATACGCAGTATTTT. Residues: CATRQRVYSTDTQYF.

This clonotype has a count of ten or more. This chain connects TRBV5-6 to TRBJ2-2, with D uncertain. This CDR3 comprises 14 residues. V shed 2 bases and J shed 4 bases, with 9 bases lying between them. The germline gives CDR1 SGHDT, CDR2 YYEEEE. The DNA for the CDR3 is TGTGCCAGCAGCTTCCCCCGGCGCACCGGGGAGCTGTTTTTT. This encodes CASSFPRRTGELFF. Drawing the rest from reference TRBV5-6 and TRBJ2-2, the complete variable domain is DAGVTQSPTHLIKTRGQQVTLRCSPKSGHDTVSWYQQALGQGPQFIFQYYEEEERQRGNFPDRFSGHQFPNYSSELNVNALLLGDSALYLCASSFPRRTGELFFGEGSRLTVL.

This clonotype was recorded many times. The gene calls are TRBV10-3 and TRBJ2-1, with TRBD1 matching 7 bases. CDR1 ENHRY and CDR2 SYGVKD come from the germline V gene. This CDR3 spans 15 amino acids. V lost 4 bases, J lost 6 bases, and 9 bases stayed unmatched. CDR3 DNA: TGTGCCATCAGTGGGTCCAGACAGGGCGGCAATGAGCAGTTCTTC. Residues: CAISGSRQGGNEQFF.

This clonotype was seen many times. The chain carries TRBV7-9 and TRBJ2-1, with D perhaps TRBD2 (6 bases). V was cut by 7 bases and J by 5 bases, with 18 bases left in between. The V gene's germline CDR1 is SEHNR and CDR2 FQNEAQ (reference sequence). The length of the CDR3 is 15 residues. The CDR3 sequence is CASINLASGDNEQFF. For the CDR3, the DNA is TGTGCCAGCATCAACCTAGCGTCTGGGGACAATGAGCAGTTCTTC.

This clonotype was counted many times. CDR3 sequence reads: CASRPSPRNEQFF. The CDR3 coding sequence is TGCGCCAGCAGGCCTAGCCCAAGAAATGAGCAGTTCTTC. The chain recombines TRBV5-1 with TRBJ2-1; TRBD2 is a possible D gene (5 bases). This CDR3 region has 13 residues. V lost 5 bases to trimming and J lost 7 bases, with 13 bases between them. Germline loops: CDR1 SGHRS, CDR2 YFSETQ. Supplemented by reference TRBV5-1 and TRBJ2-1, the full variable domain reads KAGVTQTPRYLIKTRGQQVTLSCSPISGHRSVSWYQQTPGQGLQFLFEYFSETQRNKGNFPGRFSGRQFSNSRSEMNVSTLELGDSALYLCASRPSPRNEQFFGPGTRLTVL.

The chain is built from TRBV5-6 and TRBJ2-4; 8 bases align to TRBD2. CDR3 length equals 15 residues. V lost 3 bases, J lost 7 bases, and 9 bases stayed unmatched. Germline CDR1 reads SGHDT; CDR2 reads YYEEEE. The CDR3 is CASSSGGGHANIQYF. In nucleotides, the CDR3 is TGTGCCAGCAGCTCCGGGGGGGGGCACGCCAACATTCAGTACTTC.

This clonotype occurred many times. V usage is TRBV5-1 and J usage is TRBJ2-7; 12 bases map to TRBD2. Germline V gene sequence: CDR1 SGHRS, CDR2 YFSETQ. Trimming took 5 bases from V and 0 from J; bases not matched to a gene: 3. The CDR3 is made up of 15 amino acids. CDR3 nucleotide sequence: TGCGCCAGCAGTTTACTAGCGGGGGGCTCCTACGAGCAGTACTTC. Its protein is CASSLLAGGSYEQYF.

There are many counts of this clonotype. The chain uses TRBV6-5 and TRBJ2-1; a weak D match, TRBD2 (6 bases). CDR1 MNHEY and CDR2 SVGAGI come from the germline V gene. The CDR3 length is 13 residues. V gave up 2 bases and J gave up 8 bases, with 10 bases separating them. The CDR3: CASSYGEAHEQFF. CDR3 DNA: TGTGCCAGCAGTTACGGGGAGGCCCATGAGCAGTTCTTC.

This clonotype was seen at least ten times. The chain recombines TRBV9 with TRBJ2-2; 9 bases are shared with TRBD1. This CDR3 contains 20 residues. V trimming: 0 bases; J trimming: 1 base; junction bases outside the gene matches: 13. CDR1 and CDR2 (germline): SGDLS, YYNGEE. CDR3 nucleotide sequence: TGTGCCAGCAGCGTAGTTTTTCCCTCGACAGGGGGAATGAACACCGGGGAGCTGTTTTTT. Amino acids: CASSVVFPSTGGMNTGELFF.

This clonotype was detected ten times or more. This rearrangement joins TRBV2 to TRBJ2-1; 7 bases agree with TRBD2. CDR1 and CDR2 (germline): SNHLY, FYNNEI. The CDR3 has 15 amino acids. V lost 5 bases to trimming and J lost 0 bases; unmatched junction nucleotides: 4. CDR3: CASSTSVRSYNEQFF. CDR3 DNA sequence: TGTGCCAGCAGTACTAGCGTTCGCTCCTACAATGAGCAGTTCTTC.

This clonotype appeared many times. This chain links TRBV7-2 with TRBJ2-5, with a weak D call TRBD2 (6 bases). The CDR3 consists of 15 residues. Looked up from germline, CDR1 is SGHTA and CDR2 is FQGNSA. Trimming removed 3 bases at V and 4 bases at J, with 15 bases between. The CDR3 loop is CASSLVRGMGETQYF. The CDR3 DNA reads as TGTGCCAGCAGCTTGGTACGGGGGATGGGAGAGACCCAGTACTTC.

This clonotype has a count of ten or more. The chain joins TRBV5-1 to TRBJ2-6; perhaps TRBD1 as D (5 bases). V was pared by 4 bases and J by 0 bases, with 17 bases between. This CDR3 region has 18 residues. Germline loops: CDR1 SGHRS, CDR2 YFSETQ. The CDR3 DNA reads as TGCGCCAGCAGCCCCCGGACACCGAACCTCTCTGGGGCCAACGTCCTGACTTTC. Translation gives CASSPRTPNLSGANVLTF.

This clonotype showed up many times. The chain combines TRBV2 with TRBJ2-1; D may be TRBD1 or TRBD2 (7 bases each). Germline V gene data show CDR1 as SNHLY and CDR2 as FYNNEI. The CDR3 length is 16 residues. V lost 6 bases, J lost 5 bases, and 20 bases lay in between. CDR3 bases: TGTGCCAGCAGCCCCAGGGACAGCCGGGGGGACAATGAGCAGTTCTTC. It is translated as CASSPRDSRGDNEQFF.

This clonotype was seen repeatedly, ten times or more. V and J are TRBV24-1 and TRBJ2-7, with TRBD1 matching over 7 bases. Germline V CDR1 and CDR2: KGHDR, SFDVKD. V lost 6 bases to trimming and J lost 3 bases; unmatched junction nucleotides: 1. The CDR3 is 12 amino acids. As DNA, the CDR3 is TGTGCCACCAGTCCAGGGGGCTACGAGCAGTACTTC. Residues: CATSPGGYEQYF.

There are many counts of this clonotype. The rearrangement links TRBV6-5 to TRBJ1-5; 7 bases agree with TRBD1. The CDR3 runs 13 residues. Trimming took 5 bases from V and 7 from J; bases not matched to a gene: 5. Germline V gene lookup returns CDR1 MNHEY and CDR2 SVGAGI. The CDR3 region is CASSLDRDQPQHF. CDR3 nucleotides: TGTGCCAGCAGTCTCGACAGGGACCAGCCCCAGCATTTT.

Many counts were recorded for this clonotype. The V and J genes are TRBV3-1 and TRBJ1-1; no firm D call. V was pared by 0 bases and J by 3 bases, with 14 bases between. CDR3 length equals 16 residues. The germline V gene encodes CDR1 LGHDT and CDR2 YNNKEL (reference sequence). CDR3 in amino acids: CASSQDRRTGDTEAFF. CDR3 bases: TGTGCCAGCAGCCAAGATCGTAGAACGGGAGACACTGAAGCTTTCTTT.

This clonotype was recorded at least ten times. This chain links TRBV20-1 with TRBJ2-7; tentatively, D is TRBD2 (5 bases). V was clipped by 1 base and J by 3 bases, with 16 bases between them. CDR1 is DFQATT and CDR2 is SNEGSKA in the germline V gene (reference sequence). This CDR3 contains 15 residues. This chain's CDR3 is CSARAGVIGLYEQYF. DNA for the CDR3: TGCAGTGCTAGAGCCGGGGTAATAGGGCTCTACGAGCAGTACTTC.

This rearrangement joins TRBV20-1 to TRBJ2-1; 13 nucleotides match TRBD2. The V gene's germline CDR1 is DFQATT and CDR2 SNEGSKA (reference sequence). There are 20 residues in the CDR3. Trimming at V came to 1 base and at J to 3 bases, leaving 15 bases not matched to a gene. CDR3 protein: CSARVNPRTSGSSLYNEQFF. CDR3 DNA sequence: TGCAGTGCTAGAGTGAACCCACGGACTAGCGGGAGTTCCCTCTACAATGAGCAGTTCTTC.

This clonotype showed up many times. The chain employs TRBV5-1 and TRBJ2-1, with 8 bases that match TRBD2. The germline CDR1 and CDR2 sequences are SGHRS and YFSETQ. Losses at the gene ends were 0 bases for V and 1 base for J; bases not matched to a gene: 6. CDR3 length: 17 residues. CDR3: CASSLAGLAGSYNEQFF. The CDR3 coding sequence is TGCGCCAGCAGCTTGGCCGGATTAGCGGGATCCTACAATGAGCAGTTCTTC. The full variable domain, rest sourced from reference TRBV5-1 and TRBJ2-1, is KAGVTQTPRYLIKTRGQQVTLSCSPISGHRSVSWYQQTPGQGLQFLFEYFSETQRNKGNFPGRFSGRQFSNSRSEMNVSTLELGDSALYLCASSLAGLAGSYNEQFFGPGTRLTVL.

Many counts were recorded for this clonotype. The chain couples TRBV20-1 to TRBJ2-7, with TRBD2 as a possible D gene (6 bases). The V end lost 3 bases, the J end lost 6 bases, and 12 bases lay between the germline ends. The CDR3 is 12 amino acids. Germline V gene data show CDR1 as DFQATT and CDR2 as SNEGSKA (reference sequence). CDR3 sequence reads: CSASATSFEQYF. As DNA, the CDR3 is TGCAGTGCTAGTGCAACTAGCTTCGAGCAGTACTTC.

This clonotype has at least ten counts. The gene calls are TRBV5-6 and TRBJ2-3; tentative D call: TRBD1 (6 bases). V was clipped by 0 bases and J by 4 bases, with 12 bases between them. Germline-derived CDR1 and CDR2 are SGHDT and YYEEEE. The CDR3 loop spans 15 amino acids. The CDR3 DNA reads TGTGCCAGCAGCTTGGAACACAGGGTGCCAGATACGCAGTATTTT. Amino acid sequence: CASSLEHRVPDTQYF.

Ten or more counts support this clonotype. This chain connects TRBV12-3 or TRBV12-4 to TRBJ2-3; D is perhaps TRBD1 (5 bases). CDR3 length: 13 amino acids. Deletions cut 4 bases from V and 7 bases from J, with 12 bases between. This CDR3 is CASSYPGKNTQYF. For the CDR3, the DNA is TGTGCCAGCAGTTACCCAGGGAAAAATACGCAGTATTTT.

Many counts were recorded for this clonotype. V usage is TRBV20-1 and J usage is TRBJ2-5; maybe TRBD2 (5 bases). Germline assignment: CDR1 DFQATT and CDR2 SNEGSKA (reference sequence). The CDR3 is 13 amino acids. V was cut by 3 bases and J by 9 bases, with 17 bases left in between. CDR3 coding DNA: TGCAGTGCTAGTACCATGCAGAGGGCGGCCCAGTACTTC. Amino acids: CSASTMQRAAQYF.

This rearrangement joins TRBV28 to TRBJ1-2; D ambiguous. CDR1 MDHEN and CDR2 SYDVKM come from the germline V gene. CDR3 length equals 15 residues. Trimming left V 6 bases short and J 6 bases short, with 20 bases between. The CDR3 sequence is CASSLEHSRRNGYTF. CDR3 DNA sequence: TGTGCCAGCAGCTTGGAGCACAGCCGAAGAAATGGCTACACCTTC.

This clonotype was seen many times. The CDR3 region has the DNA TGCAGTGCTAGTTCCTTAGCGGGATCCCAAGAGACCCAGTACTTC. As protein: CSASSLAGSQETQYF. V gene TRBV20-1 combines with J gene TRBJ2-5, with 8 bases that match TRBD2. The CDR3 is made up of 15 amino acids. Germline V gene sequence: CDR1 DFQATT, CDR2 SNEGSKA (reference sequence). V shed 3 bases, J shed 1 base, and the junction held 7 bases outside the gene matches.

This clonotype was counted many times. J is TRBJ1-1 and V is TRBV10-3; D not certain. The V and J ends lost 7 bases and 5 bases respectively, with 17 bases between them. The V gene's germline CDR1 is ENHRY and CDR2 SYGVKD. The CDR3 length is 14 residues. The CDR3 loop is CAIKGEFLGTEAFF. In nucleotides, the CDR3 is TGTGCCATCAAGGGAGAGTTTTTAGGGACTGAAGCTTTCTTT.

This clonotype was counted many times. The chain employs TRBV9 and TRBJ1-3; D remains unclear. The CDR3 spans 14 residues. Per the germline V gene, CDR1 is SGDLS and CDR2 is YYNGEE. With 0 bases removed from V and 2 bases from J, the gap between germline ends came to 6 bases. DNA of the CDR3: TGTGCCAGCAGCGTAGGTCGGGCTGGAAACACCATATATTTT. Translated: CASSVGRAGNTIYF.

The chain employs TRBV11-2 and TRBJ1-3; D gene ambiguous. The CDR3 is 15 amino acids. The V end was cut by 2 bases, the J end by 0 bases, with 8 bases between. CDR1 SGHAT and CDR2 FQNNGV come from the germline V gene. CDR3 coding DNA: TGTGCCAGCAGCTTACGCGTGATCTCTGGAAACACCATATATTTT. It encodes CASSLRVISGNTIYF.